This TCR beta chain was retrieved from a study of T cell responses to AZD1222 COVID-19 vaccine. Findings of the study overall: None of the repertoires were sampled until the peak T cell response had passed. Two doses of AZD1222 preceded a rise in Spike-specific TCR breadth and depth.

Here immunoSEQ multiplex PCR was the method, and the copy in TCRdb shows in-frame clones only, minus some. The table lists about 150,000 clones, 80% to 95% of them singletons. To note about this clone: Its antigen is unknown.

V was trimmed by 0 bases and J by 2 bases, leaving 13 bases between them. This CDR3 is built from 16 residues. Looked up from germline, CDR1 is LNHNV and CDR2 is YYDKDF (reference sequence). Here the sequenced sample was peripheral blood, taken 28 days after the second AZD1222 dose. This chain links TRBV15 with TRBJ1-1; tentative D call: TRBD1 (6 bases). The TCR comes from an adult who received the AZD1222 COVID-19 vaccine. The CDR3 reads CATSRDVTGPNTEAFF. The CDR3 region has the DNA TGTGCCACCAGCAGAGATGTGACAGGACCTAACACTGAAGCTTTCTTT.